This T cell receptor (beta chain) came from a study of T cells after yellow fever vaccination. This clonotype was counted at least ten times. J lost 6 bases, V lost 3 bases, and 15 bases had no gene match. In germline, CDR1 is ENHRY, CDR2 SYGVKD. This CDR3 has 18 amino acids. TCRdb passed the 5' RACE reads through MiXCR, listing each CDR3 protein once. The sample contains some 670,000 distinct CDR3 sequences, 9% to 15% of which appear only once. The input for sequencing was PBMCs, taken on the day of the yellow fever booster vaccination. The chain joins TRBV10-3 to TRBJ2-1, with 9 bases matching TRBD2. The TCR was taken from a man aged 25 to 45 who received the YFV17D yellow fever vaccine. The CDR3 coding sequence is TGTGCCATCAGTGATAGTAGCGGGAGCCCCTTGTCTTTCAATGAGCAGTTCTTC. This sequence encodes CAISDSSGSPLSFNEQFF.